Shown below are 32 T cell receptor beta chains from a single sample sequenced in a study of T cells in Graves' hyperthyroidism and ophthalmopathy. TCR beta CDR3 regions were amplified from RNA. HTBI primers were used for first-round RT-PCR of the TCR CDR3. TCRdb processed the multiplex PCR reads anew with MiXCR; each CDR3 protein has one entry. This sample has just over 550,000 distinct CDR3 sequences; around 46% occur once, and the top ten carry 8% to 8.5%. Sequences were obtained from peripheral blood or thyroid tissue (not recorded which). The receptors shown here come from a woman aged 18-29 years with Graves' hyperthyroidism.

This chain connects TRBV12-3 or TRBV12-4 to TRBJ1-4, with a tentative D call TRBD1 (5 bases). The CDR3 is made up of 14 amino acids. Deletions cut 6 bases from V and 8 bases from J, with 16 bases between. This chain's CDR3 is CASSIGQGSEKLFF. The CDR3 DNA reads as TGTGCCAGCAGCATAGGGCAGGGAAGCGAAAAACTGTTTTTT.

There are many counts of this clonotype. V is TRBV5-6 and J is TRBJ2-7; D may match TRBD1 or TRBD2 (6 bases each). CDR3 length: 14 residues. Germline V lookup: CDR1 SGHDT, CDR2 YYEEEE. V was cut by 5 bases and J by 3 bases, with 15 bases left in between. CDR3 residues: CASRPRGRDYEQYF. CDR3 nucleotides: TGTGCCAGCAGGCCCCGGGGGCGAGACTACGAGCAGTACTTC. Drawing the rest from reference TRBV5-6 and TRBJ2-7, the complete variable domain is DAGVTQSPTHLIKTRGQQVTLRCSPKSGHDTVSWYQQALGQGPQFIFQYYEEEERQRGNFPDRFSGHQFPNYSSELNVNALLLGDSALYLCASRPRGRDYEQYFGPGTRLTVT.

The rearrangement joins TRBV25-1 to TRBJ1-3; D is perhaps TRBD1 (6 bases). Per germline, CDR1 MGHDK and CDR2 SYGVNS. This CDR3 contains 15 residues. Trimming took 0 bases from V and 4 from J, leaving 10 bases between them. The DNA for the CDR3 is TGTGCCAGCAGTGAATACAGGGGATCCGGAAACACCATATATTTT. Protein sequence: CASSEYRGSGNTIYF. The whole variable domain, filled in from reference TRBV25-1 and TRBJ1-3, reads EADIYQTPRYLVIGTGKKITLECSQTMGHDKMYWYQQDPGMELHLIHYSYGVNSTEKGDLSSESTVSRIRTEHFPLTLESARPSHTSQYLCASSEYRGSGNTIYFGEGSWLTVV.

V is TRBV2 and J is TRBJ2-7, with 9 positions matching TRBD2. Trimming took 4 bases from V and 7 from J; bases not matched to a gene: 17. This CDR3 region has 17 residues. From germline, CDR1 is SNHLY and CDR2 FYNNEI. CDR3 nucleotide sequence: TGTGCCAGCAGTGCTAGTGATTCGGCGGGAGGGCCGCGTGAGCAGTACTTC. Translating it yields CASSASDSAGGPREQYF. Full variable domain (remainder filled in from reference TRBV2 and TRBJ2-7): EPEVTQTPSHQVTQMGQEVILRCVPISNHLYFYWYRQILGQKVEFLVSFYNNEISEKSEIFDDQFSVERPDGSNFTLKIRSTKLEDSAMYFCASSASDSAGGPREQYFGPGTRLTVT.

The rearrangement links TRBV7-9 to TRBJ2-7; D is perhaps TRBD2 (6 bases). The CDR3 is made up of 14 amino acids. Germline values: CDR1 SEHNR, CDR2 FQNEAQ (reference sequence). Trimming took off 4 bases at V and 2 bases at J, with 12 bases between the two ends. CDR3 amino acids: CASSSGLGPYEQYF. CDR3 nucleotides: TGTGCCAGCAGCTCGGGACTCGGTCCCTACGAGCAGTACTTC.

The genes are TRBV10-3 and TRBJ1-3; unclear D gene. This CDR3 comprises 15 residues. The ends were cut back, 10 bases at V and 0 bases at J, with 16 bases in the middle. Looked up from germline, CDR1 is ENHRY and CDR2 is SYGVKD. The CDR3 DNA follows: TGTGCCAGCAGCGCTACACTGATCTCTGGAAACACCATATATTTT. It codes for CASSATLISGNTIYF.

The chain recombines TRBV20-1 with TRBJ1-2; a possible D gene is TRBD1 (5 bases). With 0 bases removed from V and 6 bases from J, the gap between germline ends came to 11 bases. This CDR3 has 13 amino acids. Germline V gene sequence: CDR1 DFQATT, CDR2 SNEGSKA (reference sequence). The CDR3 bases are TGCAGTGCTAGAGAGGGGCCGGGAAATGGCTACACCTTC. Residues: CSAREGPGNGYTF.

DNA of the CDR3: TGTGCCAGCAGCATTGGGACTAGCGGGCTCTCCTACGAGCAGTACTTC. This translates into CASSIGTSGLSYEQYF. The chain uses TRBV9 and TRBJ2-5, with 12 nucleotides matching TRBD2. The J call may be mistaken, given a closer DNA end match to TRBJ2-7. Germline V lookup: CDR1 SGDLS, CDR2 YYNGEE. CDR3 size: 16 residues.

This clonotype has a single count. The gene calls are TRBV19 and TRBJ1-2; 8 positions match TRBD1. The CDR3 is 12 amino acids. From germline, CDR1 is LNHDA and CDR2 SQIVND (reference sequence). Unmatched junction bases numbered 4, after V lost 10 bases and J lost 3 bases. The CDR3 nucleotides read TGTGCCACCCAACAGGGGGACTATGGCTACACCTTC. Protein: CATQQGDYGYTF. Full variable domain (remainder filled in from reference TRBV19 and TRBJ1-2): DGGITQSPKYLFRKEGQNVTLSCEQNLNHDAMYWYRQDPGQGLRLIYYSQIVNDFQKGDIAEGYSVSREKKESFPLTVTSAQKNPTAFYLCATQQGDYGYTFGSGTRLTVV.

This clonotype has more than one count but fewer than ten. This rearrangement joins TRBV6-5 to TRBJ2-7; no clear D. CDR3 size: 13 residues. V lost 2 bases, J lost 7 bases, and 12 bases lay in between. Germline V gives CDR1 MNHEY, CDR2 SVGAGI. The CDR3: CASSYRPNGEQYF. The CDR3 DNA reads as TGTGCCAGCAGTTACCGCCCAAACGGGGAGCAGTACTTC.

In this sample, this clonotype turned up many times. The rearrangement uses TRBV9 and TRBJ1-1; no definite D call. This CDR3 region has 13 residues. CDR1 is SGDLS and CDR2 is YYNGEE in the germline V gene. Trimming pared 0 bases from V and 2 bases from J, leaving 5 bases between. CDR3 loop: CASSVAGNTEAFF. CDR3 in DNA: TGTGCCAGCAGCGTAGCAGGTAACACTGAAGCTTTCTTT.

J is TRBJ1-4 and V is TRBV20-1; D unresolved. Germline loops: CDR1 DFQATT, CDR2 SNEGSKA (reference sequence). With 0 bases removed from V and 10 bases from J, the gap between germline ends came to 12 bases. This CDR3 spans 13 amino acids. The CDR3 sequence: CSAREHAVGKLFF. For the CDR3, the DNA is TGCAGTGCTAGAGAACACGCCGTGGGAAAACTGTTTTTT.

This rearrangement joins TRBV7-9 to TRBJ1-1; possibly TRBD1 for D (5 bases). Germline CDR1 and CDR2: SEHNR and FQNEAQ (reference sequence). Trimming removed 5 bases at V and 5 bases at J, with 15 bases between. The CDR3 is 14 amino acids. CDR3 in DNA: TGTGCCAGCAGCCCAGGGAACAGGAGGACTGAAGCTTTCTTT. Translation gives CASSPGNRRTEAFF.

The rearrangement joins TRBV6-1 to TRBJ1-2; a weak D match, TRBD1 (5 bases). The V and J ends lost 5 bases and 6 bases respectively, with 13 bases between them. Germline V gives CDR1 MNHNS, CDR2 SASEGT. The CDR3 totals 13 residues. In nucleotides, the CDR3 is TGTGCCAGCAGTCCAGGGTTTCCCGATGGCTACACCTTC. It encodes CASSPGFPDGYTF.

The sample holds many counts of this clonotype. The rearrangement links TRBV25-1 to TRBJ2-7; D unclear. The CDR3 is made up of 13 amino acids. CDR1 is MGHDK and CDR2 is SYGVNS in the germline V gene. Between the trimmed V and J ends, which lost 3 bases and 1 base, there was a span of 7 bases. CDR3 coding DNA: TGTGCCAGCAGTGATCTACGGTCCTACGAGCAGTACTTC. This encodes CASSDLRSYEQYF.

The chain joins TRBV9 to TRBJ1-1, with a tentative D call TRBD1 (5 bases). From germline, CDR1 is SGDLS and CDR2 YYNGEE. V lost 4 bases, J lost 3 bases, and 10 bases lay in between. The CDR3 length is 13 residues. The CDR3 DNA sequence: TGTGCCAGCAGCCCGTGGGGGGACACTGAAGCTTTCTTT. Protein sequence: CASSPWGDTEAFF.

Many counts were recorded for this clonotype. V usage is TRBV19 and J usage is TRBJ1-2, with 7 bases fitting TRBD1. The CDR3 consists of 13 residues. Looked up from germline, CDR1 is LNHDA and CDR2 is SQIVND (reference sequence). With 6 bases clipped from V and 4 bases from J, the junction kept 5 bases outside the gene matches. This CDR3 reads CASSGTVGYGYTF. The CDR3 DNA follows: TGTGCCAGTAGCGGGACAGTCGGCTATGGCTACACCTTC.

The chain recombines TRBV19 with TRBJ2-7, with D possibly TRBD1 on 6 matching bases. The germline V and J ends were trimmed by 5 bases and 2 bases, with 16 bases remaining between them. In germline, CDR1 is LNHDA, CDR2 SQIVND (reference sequence). The CDR3 length is 15 residues. CDR3 in amino acids: CASSSSGTPAYEQYF. CDR3 DNA: TGTGCCAGTAGTTCCTCCGGGACACCCGCCTACGAGCAGTACTTC. Complete variable domain (other parts from reference TRBV19 and TRBJ2-7): DGGITQSPKYLFRKEGQNVTLSCEQNLNHDAMYWYRQDPGQGLRLIYYSQIVNDFQKGDIAEGYSVSREKKESFPLTVTSAQKNPTAFYLCASSSSGTPAYEQYFGPGTRLTVT.

This clonotype has just a few counts. The rearrangement uses TRBV12-3 or TRBV12-4 and TRBJ2-7, with D unresolved. V gave up 6 bases and J gave up 3 bases, with 15 bases separating them. The CDR3 contains 14 residues. The CDR3 spells CASSSVPGLYEQYF. CDR3 in DNA: TGTGCCAGCAGCTCAGTACCGGGCCTCTACGAGCAGTACTTC.

This chain joins TRBV20-1 and TRBJ1-5; D gene ambiguous. V was clipped by 5 bases and J by 0 bases, with 14 bases between them. The CDR3 is 15 amino acids. Germline loops: CDR1 DFQATT, CDR2 SNEGSKA (reference sequence). The CDR3 nucleotides read TGCAGTGCTTCCCTCGGATCGTATAGCAATCAGCCCCAGCATTTT. Its translation: CSASLGSYSNQPQHF.

This chain uses TRBV29-1 with TRBJ2-1; D perhaps matches TRBD1 (5 bases). The length of the CDR3 is 14 residues. V lost 4 bases and J lost 10, with 20 bases in between. The V gene's germline CDR1 is SQVTM and CDR2 ANQGSEA. CDR3 nucleotides: TGCAGCGTTGTAGGTCGTTTGTCAGGGTTGGAGCAGTTCTTC. It translates to CSVVGRLSGLEQFF.

The rearrangement joins TRBV10-3 to TRBJ1-4; weak D call: TRBD1 (5 bases). CDR1 and CDR2 (germline): ENHRY, SYGVKD. Trimming took off 10 bases at V and 5 bases at J, with 14 bases between the two ends. This CDR3 region has 13 residues. The CDR3 region is CASSSTVNEKLFF. For the CDR3, the DNA is TGTGCCAGCTCATCGACAGTCAATGAAAAACTGTTTTTT.

This clonotype came up a few times. The V and J genes are TRBV7-2 and TRBJ1-5, with D uncertain. Trimming took 4 bases from V and 1 from J, leaving 14 bases between them. CDR1 and CDR2 (germline): SGHTA, FQGNSA. This CDR3 contains 16 residues. The CDR3 DNA reads TGTGCCAGCAGCTCCCACCGGGGAGGGAGCAATCAGCCCCAGCATTTT. As protein: CASSSHRGGSNQPQHF.

This clonotype was seen a handful of times. This chain links TRBV19 with TRBJ1-5; D not certain. The length of the CDR3 is 17 residues. CDR1 is LNHDA and CDR2 is SQIVND in the germline V gene (reference sequence). Trimming left V 3 bases short and J 1 base short, with 16 bases between. Here the CDR3 reads CASSMAEIPVSNQPQHF. CDR3 nucleotides: TGTGCCAGTAGTATGGCCGAGATCCCAGTCAGCAATCAGCCCCAGCATTTT.

This clonotype was counted once. The chain uses TRBV10-1 and TRBJ2-7; D perhaps matches TRBD1 (5 bases). V was cut by 6 bases and J by 6 bases, with 21 bases left in between. The CDR3 spans 15 residues. Germline V CDR1 and CDR2: WNHNN, SYGVQD (reference sequence). The CDR3 loop reads CASSQDSQGSLEQYF. CDR3 DNA sequence: TGCGCCAGCAGCCAAGACTCCCAGGGATCCCTCGAGCAGTACTTC.

This sequence joins TRBV10-3 and TRBJ1-1; D uncertain. The CDR3 is 12 amino acids. V was trimmed by 11 bases and J by 4 bases, leaving 14 bases between them. The germline V gene encodes CDR1 ENHRY and CDR2 SYGVKD. The CDR3 loop reads CASWVGITEAFF. The CDR3 DNA follows: TGTGCCTCATGGGTAGGGATCACTGAAGCTTTCTTT.

The V and J genes are TRBV5-1 and TRBJ1-5, with 7 bases that match TRBD1. Per germline, CDR1 SGHRS and CDR2 YFSETQ. This CDR3 contains 15 residues. V shed 3 bases and J 6 bases; nucleotides not matched to a gene: 9. Here the CDR3 reads CASSSLTGECQPQHF. The DNA for the CDR3 is TGCGCCAGCAGCTCATTAACAGGGGAATGTCAGCCCCAGCATTTT. The whole variable domain, filled in from reference TRBV5-1 and TRBJ1-5, reads KAGVTQTPRYLIKTRGQQVTLSCSPISGHRSVSWYQQTPGQGLQFLFEYFSETQRNKGNFPGRFSGRQFSNSRSEMNVSTLELGDSALYLCASSSLTGECQPQHFGDGTRLSIL.

The chain joins TRBV6-5 to TRBJ1-1; D gene uncertain. The CDR3 is 15 residues long. Germline assignment: CDR1 MNHEY and CDR2 SVGAGI. Trimming left V 2 bases short and J 6 bases short, with 16 bases between. The CDR3 DNA reads TGTGCCAGCAGTTACGCGGATAGGGTTGTCGCTGAAGCTTTCTTT. It is translated as CASSYADRVVAEAFF.

The chain joins TRBV10-3 to TRBJ1-1; D uncertain. Per germline, CDR1 ENHRY and CDR2 SYGVKD. With 6 bases removed from V and 7 bases from J, the gap between germline ends came to 9 bases. This CDR3 has 11 amino acids. CDR3 protein: CAIRTAGEAFF. The CDR3 DNA reads as TGTGCCATCAGGACCGCGGGTGAAGCTTTCTTT.

The rearrangement links TRBV7-9 to TRBJ1-2; D is unresolved. Germline CDR1 and CDR2: SEHNR and FQNEAQ (reference sequence). The CDR3 sequence is 15 residues long. Trimming cost V 2 bases and J 0 bases, with 10 bases left between them. CDR3 protein: CASSLSYRANYGYTF. DNA for the CDR3: TGTGCCAGCAGCTTAAGTTACAGAGCTAACTATGGCTACACCTTC.

The V and J genes are TRBV25-1 and TRBJ2-7, with D possibly matching TRBD2 (7 bases). CDR3 size: 14 residues. Germline loops: CDR1 MGHDK, CDR2 SYGVNS. V lost 3 bases and J lost 7, with 16 bases in between. DNA of the CDR3: TGTGCCAGCAGTGAGGGGGGGCTCTACAATGAGCAGTACTTC. It is translated as CASSEGGLYNEQYF.

V is TRBV24-1 and J is TRBJ2-2; 10 bases are a match to TRBD1. V lost 8 bases and J lost 5; bases outside the gene matches: 4. CDR3 length equals 14 residues. CDR1 is KGHDR and CDR2 is SFDVKD in the germline V gene. In DNA form, the CDR3 reads TGTGCCACCAATGGGGGACAGGGGACCGGGGAGCTGTTTTTT. Amino acid sequence: CATNGGQGTGELFF.